These 5 T cell receptor beta chains were sequenced from one sample in a study of cytomegalovirus exposure and HLA in healthy donors. Both 60 Vbeta primers and 13 Jbeta primers went into the PCR. This table comes from immunoSEQ multiplex PCR, and its TCRdb copy is limited to in-frame clones, with some not included. Of about 130,000 clones in the sample, 75% to 90% are singletons; the top ten hold roughly 3%. Sequencing used PBMCs. Source of these receptors: a male donor in good health and CMV-seronegative.

The chain employs TRBV13 and TRBJ2-3; D is uncertain. The CDR3 totals 17 residues. V was shortened by 5 bases and J by 2 bases, with 20 bases between the two germline ends. The germline gives CDR1 PRHDT, CDR2 FYEKMQ (reference sequence). The DNA for the CDR3 is TGTGCCAGCAGCCCCCGAGACGCCTTGGGCGACACAGATACGCAGTATTTT. Its protein is CASSPRDALGDTDTQYF.

J is TRBJ2-3 and V is TRBV7-2; maybe TRBD2 (6 bases). Germline CDR1 SGHTA, CDR2 FQGNSA. Trimming left V 7 bases short and J 3 bases short, with 17 bases between. The CDR3 totals 15 residues. The CDR3 spells CASNPTGGTTDTQYF. CDR3 DNA sequence: TGTGCCAGCAACCCCACCGGGGGTACGACAGATACGCAGTATTTT.

This chain joins TRBV9 and TRBJ2-4; no firm D call. Germline CDR1 and CDR2: SGDLS and YYNGEE. The CDR3 has 14 amino acids. Between the trimmed V and J ends, which lost 3 bases and 0 bases, there was a span of 7 bases. Written as DNA, the CDR3 is TGTGCCAGCAGCGCCCCGGGAGCCAAAAACATTCAGTACTTC. Its translation is CASSAPGAKNIQYF.

The chain carries TRBV28 and TRBJ1-6; 10 nucleotides align to TRBD1. The V and J ends lost 5 bases and 8 bases, in that order; junction bases with no gene match: 6. The CDR3 is 15 amino acids. CDR1 and CDR2 from the germline V gene are MDHEN and SYDVKM. CDR3 DNA sequence: TGTGCCAGCAGTCGGCCGGGACAGGGGTATTCACCCCTCCACTTT. This sequence encodes CASSRPGQGYSPLHF.

This clone was seen a few times. J is TRBJ2-3 and V is TRBV6-4; D perhaps matches TRBD2 (6 bases). Germline loops: CDR1 MRHNA, CDR2 SNTAGT. The CDR3 is made up of 14 amino acids. Deletions cut 2 bases from V and 5 bases from J, with 11 bases between. Here the CDR3 DNA reads TGTGCCAGCAGTGACACGGGAGATCAAGATACGCAGTATTTT. Translation gives CASSDTGDQDTQYF.